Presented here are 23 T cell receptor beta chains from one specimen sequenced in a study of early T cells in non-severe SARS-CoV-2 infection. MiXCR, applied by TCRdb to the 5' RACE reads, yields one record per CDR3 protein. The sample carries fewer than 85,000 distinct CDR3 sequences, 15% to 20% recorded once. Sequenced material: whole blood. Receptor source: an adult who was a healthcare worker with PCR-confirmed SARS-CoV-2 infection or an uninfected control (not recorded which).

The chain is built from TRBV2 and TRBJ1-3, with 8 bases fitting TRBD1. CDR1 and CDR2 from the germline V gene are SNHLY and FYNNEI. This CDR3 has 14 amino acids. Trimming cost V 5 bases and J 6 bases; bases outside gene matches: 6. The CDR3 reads CASSYDRGENTIYF. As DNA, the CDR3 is TGTGCCAGCAGTTACGACAGGGGAGAAAACACCATATATTTT.

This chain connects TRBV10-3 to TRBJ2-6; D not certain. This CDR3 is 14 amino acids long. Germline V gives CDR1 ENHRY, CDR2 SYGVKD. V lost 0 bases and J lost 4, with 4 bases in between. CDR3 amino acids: CAISESAGANVLTF. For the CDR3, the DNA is TGTGCCATCAGTGAGTCCGCCGGGGCCAACGTCCTGACTTTC.

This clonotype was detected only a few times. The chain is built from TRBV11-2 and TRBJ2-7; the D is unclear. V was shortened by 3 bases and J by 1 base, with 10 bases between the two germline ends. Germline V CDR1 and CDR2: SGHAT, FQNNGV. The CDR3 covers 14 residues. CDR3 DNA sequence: TGTGCCAGCAGCTTCTCGGACGGGTCCTACGAGCAGTACTTC. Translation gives CASSFSDGSYEQYF. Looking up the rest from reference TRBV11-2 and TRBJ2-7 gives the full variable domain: EAGVAQSPRYKIIEKRQSVAFWCNPISGHATLYWYQQILGQGPKLLIQFQNNGVVDDSQLPKDRFSAERLKGVDSTLKIQPAKLEDSAVYLCASSFSDGSYEQYFGPGTRLTVT.

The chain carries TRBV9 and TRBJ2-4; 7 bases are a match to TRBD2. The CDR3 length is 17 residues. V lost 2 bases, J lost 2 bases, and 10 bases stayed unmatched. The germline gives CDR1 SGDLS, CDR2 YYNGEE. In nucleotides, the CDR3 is TGTGCCAGCAGCGTCGGAACTGGCGGGGGAACCAAAAACATTCAGTACTTC. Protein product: CASSVGTGGGTKNIQYF.

The CDR3 sequence: CASSPTTSRDQETQYF. CDR3 in DNA: TGTGCCAGCAGCCCTACGACTAGCAGAGACCAAGAGACCCAGTACTTC. This rearrangement joins TRBV5-4 to TRBJ2-5; 7 nucleotides agree with TRBD2. V shed 4 bases and J 0 bases; nucleotides not matched to a gene: 9. The germline gives CDR1 SGHNT, CDR2 YYREEE (reference sequence). The CDR3 is 16 amino acids. Combining the CDR3 with reference TRBV5-4 and TRBJ2-5 gives the whole variable domain ETGVTQSPTHLIKTRGQQVTLRCSSQSGHNTVSWYQQALGQGPQFIFQYYREEENGRGNFPPRFSGLQFPNYSSELNVNALELDDSALYLCASSPTTSRDQETQYFGPGTRLLVL.

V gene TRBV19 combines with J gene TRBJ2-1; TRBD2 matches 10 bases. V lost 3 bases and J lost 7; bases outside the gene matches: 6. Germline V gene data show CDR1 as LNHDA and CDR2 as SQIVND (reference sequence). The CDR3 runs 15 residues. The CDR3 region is CASSIRTSGVNEQFF. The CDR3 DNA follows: TGTGCCAGTAGTATTCGGACTAGCGGTGTTAATGAGCAGTTCTTC. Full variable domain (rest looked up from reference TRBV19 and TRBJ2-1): DGGITQSPKYLFRKEGQNVTLSCEQNLNHDAMYWYRQDPGQGLRLIYYSQIVNDFQKGDIAEGYSVSREKKESFPLTVTSAQKNPTAFYLCASSIRTSGVNEQFFGPGTRLTVL.

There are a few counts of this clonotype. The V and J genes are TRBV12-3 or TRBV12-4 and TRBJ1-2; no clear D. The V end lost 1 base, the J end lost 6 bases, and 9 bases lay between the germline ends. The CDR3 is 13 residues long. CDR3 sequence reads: CASSLGAANGYTF. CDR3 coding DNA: TGTGCCAGCAGTTTAGGGGCCGCGAATGGCTACACCTTC.

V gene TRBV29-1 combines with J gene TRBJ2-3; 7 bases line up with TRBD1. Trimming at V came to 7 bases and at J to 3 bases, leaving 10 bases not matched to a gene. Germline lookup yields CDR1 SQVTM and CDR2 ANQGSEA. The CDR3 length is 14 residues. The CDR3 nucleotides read TGCAGCGCCGCCGGGACAGCCCAAACAGATACGCAGTATTTT. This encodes CSAAGTAQTDTQYF.

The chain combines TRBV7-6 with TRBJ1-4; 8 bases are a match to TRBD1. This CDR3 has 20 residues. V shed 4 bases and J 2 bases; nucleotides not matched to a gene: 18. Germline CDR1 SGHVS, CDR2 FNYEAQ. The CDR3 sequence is CASSSKPRTGLTRTNEKLFF. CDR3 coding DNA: TGTGCCAGCAGCTCGAAACCTCGGACAGGGCTCACCCGGACTAATGAAAAACTGTTTTTT.

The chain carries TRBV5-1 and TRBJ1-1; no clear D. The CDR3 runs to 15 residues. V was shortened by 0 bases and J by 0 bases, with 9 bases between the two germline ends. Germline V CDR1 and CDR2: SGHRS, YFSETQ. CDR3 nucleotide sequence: TGCGCCAGCAGCTTGGTCCCAGCCTTGAACACTGAAGCTTTCTTT. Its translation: CASSLVPALNTEAFF.

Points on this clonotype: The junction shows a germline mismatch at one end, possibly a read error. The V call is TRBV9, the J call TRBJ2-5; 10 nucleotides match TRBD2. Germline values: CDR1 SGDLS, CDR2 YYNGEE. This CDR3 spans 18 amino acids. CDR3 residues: CARSVSIGSGRGQETQYF. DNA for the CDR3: TGTGCCAGAAGCGTAAGCATCGGGAGCGGGAGGGGGCAAGAGACCCAGTACTTC.

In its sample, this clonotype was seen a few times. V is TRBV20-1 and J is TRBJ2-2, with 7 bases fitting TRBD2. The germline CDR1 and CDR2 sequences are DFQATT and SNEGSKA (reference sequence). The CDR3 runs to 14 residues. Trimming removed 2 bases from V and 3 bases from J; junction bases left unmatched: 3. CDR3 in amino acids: CSARSGLDTGELFF. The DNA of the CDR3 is TGCAGTGCTAGATCTGGACTAGACACCGGGGAGCTGTTTTTT.

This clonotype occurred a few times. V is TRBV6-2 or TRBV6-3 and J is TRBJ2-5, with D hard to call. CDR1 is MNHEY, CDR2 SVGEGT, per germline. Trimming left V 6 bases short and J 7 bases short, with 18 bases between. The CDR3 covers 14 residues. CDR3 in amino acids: CASSFVDPVGTQYF. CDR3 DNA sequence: TGTGCCAGCAGCTTCGTTGATCCCGTGGGGACCCAGTACTTC.

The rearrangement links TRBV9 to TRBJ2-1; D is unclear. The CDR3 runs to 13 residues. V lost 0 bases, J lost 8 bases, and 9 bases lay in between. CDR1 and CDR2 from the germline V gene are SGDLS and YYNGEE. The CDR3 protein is CASSVDARDEQFF. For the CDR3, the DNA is TGTGCCAGCAGCGTAGATGCCCGCGATGAGCAGTTCTTC.

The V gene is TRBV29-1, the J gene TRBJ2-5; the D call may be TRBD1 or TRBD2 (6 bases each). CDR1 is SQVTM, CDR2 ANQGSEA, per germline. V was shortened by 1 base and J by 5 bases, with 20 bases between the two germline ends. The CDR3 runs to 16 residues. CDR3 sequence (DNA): TGCAGCGTTGAAGGAGGTGTCCCGGGGGCGCGGGAGACCCAGTACTTC. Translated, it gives CSVEGGVPGARETQYF.

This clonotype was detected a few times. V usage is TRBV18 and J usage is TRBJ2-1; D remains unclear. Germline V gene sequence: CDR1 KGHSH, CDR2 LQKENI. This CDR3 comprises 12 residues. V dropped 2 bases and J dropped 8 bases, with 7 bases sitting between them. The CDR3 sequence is CASSPLSYEQFF. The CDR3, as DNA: TGTGCCAGCTCACCATTAAGCTATGAGCAGTTCTTC.

The CDR3 DNA reads as TGCAGCGTTGAAGCTAGCGGGAGCTACGAGCAGTACTTC. This translates into CSVEASGSYEQYF. V usage is TRBV29-1 and J usage is TRBJ2-7; 10 nucleotides agree with TRBD2. V dropped 1 base and J dropped 3; count of bases not matched to a gene: 0. The CDR3 loop spans 13 amino acids. Germline loops: CDR1 SQVTM, CDR2 ANQGSEA.

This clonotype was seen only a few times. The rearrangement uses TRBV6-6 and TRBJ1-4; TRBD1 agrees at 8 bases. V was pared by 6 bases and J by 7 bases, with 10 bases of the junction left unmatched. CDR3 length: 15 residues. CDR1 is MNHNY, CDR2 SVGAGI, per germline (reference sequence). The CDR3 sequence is CASRLGQGNGEKLFF. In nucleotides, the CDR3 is TGTGCCAGCAGACTCGGACAGGGAAACGGTGAAAAACTGTTTTTT.

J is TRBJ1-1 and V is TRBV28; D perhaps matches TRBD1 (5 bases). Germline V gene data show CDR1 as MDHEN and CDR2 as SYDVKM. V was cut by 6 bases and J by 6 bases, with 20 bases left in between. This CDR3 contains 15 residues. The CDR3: CASSPIRGGVAEAFF. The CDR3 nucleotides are TGTGCCAGCAGCCCCATTCGGGGGGGGGTCGCTGAAGCTTTCTTT.

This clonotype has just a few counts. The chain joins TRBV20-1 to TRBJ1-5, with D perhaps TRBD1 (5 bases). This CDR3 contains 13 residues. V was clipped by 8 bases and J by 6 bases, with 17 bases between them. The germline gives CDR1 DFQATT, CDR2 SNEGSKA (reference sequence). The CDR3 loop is CSSEQGGSQPQHF. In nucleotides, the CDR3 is TGCAGTTCAGAGCAGGGAGGGAGTCAGCCCCAGCATTTT.

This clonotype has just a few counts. This chain's CDR3 is CASSLAQGRDEQFF. In nucleotides, the CDR3 is TGTGCCAGCAGTCTAGCGCAGGGAAGGGATGAGCAGTTCTTC. The chain uses TRBV7-6 and TRBJ2-1, with a possible D match to TRBD2 (6 bases). V was shortened by 6 bases and J by 8 bases, with 17 bases between the two germline ends. The length of the CDR3 is 14 residues. Germline loops: CDR1 SGHVS, CDR2 FNYEAQ.

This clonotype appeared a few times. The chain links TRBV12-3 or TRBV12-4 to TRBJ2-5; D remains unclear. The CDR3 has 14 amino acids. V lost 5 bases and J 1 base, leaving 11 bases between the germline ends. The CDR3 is CASSIGPAQETQYF. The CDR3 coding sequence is TGTGCCAGCAGTATAGGACCAGCCCAAGAGACCCAGTACTTC.

The CDR3 loop is CASSLPRGQETQYF. CDR3 bases: TGTGCCAGCAGCCTCCCCAGGGGCCAAGAGACCCAGTACTTC. V usage is TRBV7-9 and J usage is TRBJ2-5, with D possibly being TRBD1 (6 bases). The germline CDR1 and CDR2 sequences are SEHNR and FQNEAQ (reference sequence). This CDR3 is 14 amino acids long. The V and J ends lost 5 bases and 1 base respectively, with 11 bases between them.